This T cell receptor (beta chain) comes out of a study of blood T cell repertoires in COVID-19. Study overall: COVID-19 samples, acute and convalescent, were from the United States, Italy and Spain.

The J segment lost 0 bases and the V segment lost 0 bases, leaving 5 bases of the junction unmatched. The CDR3 extends over 16 amino acids. Germline V CDR1 and CDR2: SGHNT, YYREEE (reference sequence). Some clones are missing from TCRdb's copy, which holds only in-frame ones; the method was immunoSEQ multiplex PCR. This table holds 300,000 to 400,000 clones, 87% found once. The clonotype comes from a woman younger than 45 who had recovered from COVID-19. V usage is TRBV5-4 and J usage is TRBJ1-2; 7 nucleotides agree with TRBD1. Specimen: PBMCs or T cells enriched from blood (not recorded which). The CDR3 nucleotides are TGTGCCAGCAGCTTGGAAGGGACAGATCCTAACTATGGCTACACCTTC. Translation gives CASSLEGTDPNYGYTF. The full variable domain, rest sourced from reference TRBV5-4 and TRBJ1-2, is ETGVTQSPTHLIKTRGQQVTLRCSSQSGHNTVSWYQQALGQGPQFIFQYYREEENGRGNFPPRFSGLQFPNYSSELNVNALELDDSALYLCASSLEGTDPNYGYTFGSGTRLTVV.